This T cell receptor (beta chain) was obtained from a study of blood T cell repertoires in COVID-19. Across the study: The United States, Italy and Spain supplied acute and convalescent COVID-19 samples. T cells, B-cell-depleted T cells, or PBMCs supplied cDNA or gDNA.

The germline CDR1 and CDR2 sequences are LGHDT and YNNKEL (reference sequence). With V trimmed by 2 bases and J by 8 bases, 6 bases remained unmatched. This CDR3 comprises 13 residues. In the study's own analysis: Estimation of nucleated cell counts was performed using reference gene primer amplification. Here immunoSEQ multiplex PCR was the method, and the copy in TCRdb shows in-frame clones only, minus some. Clone size and V and J calls were adopted from that table, with D and trimming inferred from the DNA. The table lists around 140,000 clones, 81% of them singletons, with roughly 8% in the top ten. This clone was observed a handful of times.

V is TRBV3-1 (or the pseudogene TRBV3-2) and J is TRBJ2-7; 7 bases agree with TRBD2. Sample: peripheral blood. The source of this sequence is a human donor in a cohort sampled during active COVID-19. CDR3 coding DNA: TGTGCCAGCAGCCAAACGGGACTAAGCCAGCAGTACTTC. Its translation: CASSQTGLSQQYF.